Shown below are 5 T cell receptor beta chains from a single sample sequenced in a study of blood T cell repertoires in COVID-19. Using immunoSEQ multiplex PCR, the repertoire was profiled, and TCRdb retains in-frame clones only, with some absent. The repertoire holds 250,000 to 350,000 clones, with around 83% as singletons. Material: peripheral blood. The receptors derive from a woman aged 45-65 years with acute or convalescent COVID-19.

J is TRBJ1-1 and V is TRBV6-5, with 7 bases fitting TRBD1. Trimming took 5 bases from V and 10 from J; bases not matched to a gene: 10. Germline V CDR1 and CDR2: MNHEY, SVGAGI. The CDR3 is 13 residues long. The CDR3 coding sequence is TGTGCCAGCAGTCGGGACAGATATGGTCGAGCTTTCTTT. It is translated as CASSRDRYGRAFF.

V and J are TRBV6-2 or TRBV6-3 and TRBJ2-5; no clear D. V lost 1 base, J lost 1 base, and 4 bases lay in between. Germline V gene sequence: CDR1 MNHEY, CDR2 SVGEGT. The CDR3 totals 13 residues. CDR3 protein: CASSYLVQETQYF. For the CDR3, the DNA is TGTGCCAGCAGTTACTTAGTCCAAGAGACCCAGTACTTC.

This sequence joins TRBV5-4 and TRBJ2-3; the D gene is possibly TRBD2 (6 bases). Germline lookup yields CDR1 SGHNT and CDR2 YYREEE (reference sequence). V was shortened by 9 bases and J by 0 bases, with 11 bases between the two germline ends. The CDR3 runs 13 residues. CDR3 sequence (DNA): TGTGCCACCGGGGAGGCTAGCACAGATACGCAGTATTTT. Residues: CATGEASTDTQYF. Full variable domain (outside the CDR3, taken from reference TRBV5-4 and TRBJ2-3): ETGVTQSPTHLIKTRGQQVTLRCSSQSGHNTVSWYQQALGQGPQFIFQYYREEENGRGNFPPRFSGLQFPNYSSELNVNALELDDSALYLCATGEASTDTQYFGPGTRLTVL.

CDR3 nucleotide sequence: TGTGCCAGTAGTACCGGGACAGGGGGCCTCCTCTCTGGAAACACCATATATTTT. The encoded protein is CASSTGTGGLLSGNTIYF. The genes are TRBV19 and TRBJ1-3; TRBD1 matches at 12 bases. The CDR3 covers 18 residues. J lost 0 bases, V lost 4 bases, and 7 bases had no gene match. CDR1 and CDR2 (germline): LNHDA, SQIVND (reference sequence).

DNA of the CDR3: TGTGCCAGCAGCGCACAGGGGACCGGGGAGCTGTTTTTT. The encoded protein is CASSAQGTGELFF. The chain links TRBV7-3 to TRBJ2-2, with 7 bases that match TRBD1. The V gene's germline CDR1 is SGHTA and CDR2 FQGTGA. CDR3 length: 13 residues. J gave up 5 bases and V 5 bases, and 2 bases lay outside the gene matches.